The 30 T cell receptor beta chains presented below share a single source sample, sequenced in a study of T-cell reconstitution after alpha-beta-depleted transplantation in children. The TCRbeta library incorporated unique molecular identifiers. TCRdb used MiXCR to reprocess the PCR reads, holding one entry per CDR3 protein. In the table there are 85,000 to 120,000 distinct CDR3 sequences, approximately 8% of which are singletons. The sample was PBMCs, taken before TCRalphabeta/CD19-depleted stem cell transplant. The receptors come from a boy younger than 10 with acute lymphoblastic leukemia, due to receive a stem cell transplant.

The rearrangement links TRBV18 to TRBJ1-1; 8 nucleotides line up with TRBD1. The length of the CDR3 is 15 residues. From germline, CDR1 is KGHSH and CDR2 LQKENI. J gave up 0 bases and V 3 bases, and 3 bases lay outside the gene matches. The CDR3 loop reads CASSPDRDMNTEAFF. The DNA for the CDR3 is TGTGCCAGCTCACCGGACAGGGATATGAACACTGAAGCTTTCTTT.

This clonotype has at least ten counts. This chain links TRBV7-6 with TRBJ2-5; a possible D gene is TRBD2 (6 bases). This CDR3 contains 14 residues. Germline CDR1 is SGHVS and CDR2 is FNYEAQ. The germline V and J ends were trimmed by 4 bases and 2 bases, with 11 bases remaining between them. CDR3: CASSWGERQETQYF. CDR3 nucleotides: TGTGCCAGCAGCTGGGGGGAGAGACAAGAGACCCAGTACTTC. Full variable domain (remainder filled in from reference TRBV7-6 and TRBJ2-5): GAGVSQSPRYKVTKRGQDVALRCDPISGHVSLYWYRQALGQGPEFLTYFNYEAQQDKSGLPNDRFSAERPEGSISTLTIQRTEQRDSAMYRCASSWGERQETQYFGPGTRLLVL.

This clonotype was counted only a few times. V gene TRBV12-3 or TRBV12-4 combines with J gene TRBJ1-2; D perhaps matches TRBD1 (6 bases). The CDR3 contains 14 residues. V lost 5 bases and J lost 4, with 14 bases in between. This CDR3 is CASSTLGGGYGYTF. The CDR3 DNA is TGTGCCAGCAGTACCCTCGGGGGCGGCTATGGCTACACCTTC.

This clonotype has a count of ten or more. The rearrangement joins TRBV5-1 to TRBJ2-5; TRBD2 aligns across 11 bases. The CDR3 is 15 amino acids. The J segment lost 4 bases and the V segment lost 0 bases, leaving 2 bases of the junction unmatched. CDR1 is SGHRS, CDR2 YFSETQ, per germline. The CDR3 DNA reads TGCGCCAGCAGCTTGGGTGGGACTAGCGGAGAGACCCAGTACTTC. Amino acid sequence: CASSLGGTSGETQYF.

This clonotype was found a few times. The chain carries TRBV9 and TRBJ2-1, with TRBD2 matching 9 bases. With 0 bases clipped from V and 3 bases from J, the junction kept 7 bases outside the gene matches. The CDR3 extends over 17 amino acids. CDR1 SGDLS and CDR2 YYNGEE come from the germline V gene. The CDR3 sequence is CASSVATGGGVYNEQFF. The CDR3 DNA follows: TGTGCCAGCAGCGTAGCTACCGGCGGGGGGGTCTACAATGAGCAGTTCTTC.

The CDR3 region has the DNA TGTGCCAGCAGCCCCAGGGGGACATCCACCGGGGAGCTGTTTTTT. Its protein is CASSPRGTSTGELFF. The chain links TRBV9 to TRBJ2-2; TRBD1 matches at 7 bases. The CDR3 spans 15 residues. Germline lookup yields CDR1 SGDLS and CDR2 YYNGEE. Losses at the gene ends were 4 bases for V and 4 bases for J; bases not matched to a gene: 7.

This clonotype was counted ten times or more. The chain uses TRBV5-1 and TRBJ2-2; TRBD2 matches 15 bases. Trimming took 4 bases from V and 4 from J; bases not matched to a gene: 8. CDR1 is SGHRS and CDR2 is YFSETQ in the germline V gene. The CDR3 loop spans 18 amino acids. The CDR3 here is CASSPGLAGGQSTGELFF. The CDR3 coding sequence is TGCGCCAGCAGCCCCGGACTAGCGGGGGGGCAAAGCACCGGGGAGCTGTTTTTT.

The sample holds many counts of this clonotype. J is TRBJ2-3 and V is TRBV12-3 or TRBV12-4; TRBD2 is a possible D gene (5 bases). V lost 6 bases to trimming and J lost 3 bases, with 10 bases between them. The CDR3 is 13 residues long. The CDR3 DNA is TGTGCCAGCAGGGTCTCGGGGACAGATACGCAGTATTTT. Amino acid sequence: CASRVSGTDTQYF.

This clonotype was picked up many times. As DNA, the CDR3 is TGTGCCAGCAGCCAAGAGGGGTACTTC. It yields the protein CASSQEGYF. The J gene is TRBJ2-7, the V gene TRBV4-2, with unresolved D. Germline-derived CDR1 and CDR2 are LGHNA and YNFKEQ. The CDR3 totals 9 residues. V lost 0 bases to trimming and J lost 12 bases, with 3 bases between them.

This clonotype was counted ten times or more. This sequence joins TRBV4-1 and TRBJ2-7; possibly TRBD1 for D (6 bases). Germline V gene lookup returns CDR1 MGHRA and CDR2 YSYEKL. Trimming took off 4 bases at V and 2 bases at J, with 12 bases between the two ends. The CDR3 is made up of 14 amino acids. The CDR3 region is CASSRDIGPYEQYF. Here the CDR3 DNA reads TGCGCCAGCAGCCGGGACATAGGACCCTACGAGCAGTACTTC.

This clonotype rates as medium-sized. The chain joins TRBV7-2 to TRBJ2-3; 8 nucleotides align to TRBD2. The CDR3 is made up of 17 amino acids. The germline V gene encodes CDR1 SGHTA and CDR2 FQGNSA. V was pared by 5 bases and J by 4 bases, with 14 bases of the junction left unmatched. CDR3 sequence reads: CASSPGLRGGFADTQYF. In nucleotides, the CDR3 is TGTGCCAGCAGCCCTGGGCTCCGGGGGGGCTTCGCAGATACGCAGTATTTT.

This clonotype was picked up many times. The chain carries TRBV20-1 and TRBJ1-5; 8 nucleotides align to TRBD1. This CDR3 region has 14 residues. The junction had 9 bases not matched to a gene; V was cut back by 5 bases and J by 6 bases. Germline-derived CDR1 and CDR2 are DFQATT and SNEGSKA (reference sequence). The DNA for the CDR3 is TGCAGTGCTGCTTCCGGACAGGGAGGTCAGCCCCAGCATTTT. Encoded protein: CSAASGQGGQPQHF.

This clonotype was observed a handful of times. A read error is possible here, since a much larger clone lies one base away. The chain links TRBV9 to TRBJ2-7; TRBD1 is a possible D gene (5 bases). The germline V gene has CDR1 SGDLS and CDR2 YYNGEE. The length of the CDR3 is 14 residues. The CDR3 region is CASSVDSSSYGQYF. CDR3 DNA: TGTGCCAGCAGCGTCGACAGTAGCTCCTACGGGCAGTACTTC.

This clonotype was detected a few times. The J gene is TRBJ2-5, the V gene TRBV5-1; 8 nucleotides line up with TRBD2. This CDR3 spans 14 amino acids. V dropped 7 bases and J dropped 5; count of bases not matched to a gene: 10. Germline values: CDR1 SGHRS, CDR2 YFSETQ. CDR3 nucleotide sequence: TGCGCCAGCTCCCCGGGACTAGTAGGGGAGACCCAGTACTTC. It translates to CASSPGLVGETQYF.

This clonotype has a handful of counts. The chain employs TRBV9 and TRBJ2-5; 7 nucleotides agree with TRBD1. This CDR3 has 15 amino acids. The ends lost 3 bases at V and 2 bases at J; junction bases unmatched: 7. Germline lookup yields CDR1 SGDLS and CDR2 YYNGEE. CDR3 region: CASSATGTVQETQYF. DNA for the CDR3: TGTGCCAGCAGCGCTACAGGGACAGTTCAAGAGACCCAGTACTTC.

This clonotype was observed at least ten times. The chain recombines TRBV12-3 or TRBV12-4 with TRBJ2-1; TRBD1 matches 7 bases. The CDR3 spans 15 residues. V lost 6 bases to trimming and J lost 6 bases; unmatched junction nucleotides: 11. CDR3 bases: TGTGCCAGCAGGTCCGGGACAGTGTCCATCAATGAGCAGTTCTTC. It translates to CASRSGTVSINEQFF.

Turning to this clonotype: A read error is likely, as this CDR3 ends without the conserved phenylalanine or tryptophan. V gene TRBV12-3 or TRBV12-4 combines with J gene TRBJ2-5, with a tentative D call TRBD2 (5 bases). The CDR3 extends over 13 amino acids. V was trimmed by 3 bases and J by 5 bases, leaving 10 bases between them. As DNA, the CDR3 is TGTGCCAGCAGTTTTTTAGCGCGGGAGACCCAGTACCTC. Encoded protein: CASSFLARETQYL.

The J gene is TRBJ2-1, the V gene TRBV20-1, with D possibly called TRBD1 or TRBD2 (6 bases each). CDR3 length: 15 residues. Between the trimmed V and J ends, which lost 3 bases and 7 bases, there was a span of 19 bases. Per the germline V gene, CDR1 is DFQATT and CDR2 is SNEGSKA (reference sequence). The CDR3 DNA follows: TGCAGTGCTAGGTCCTACGGGGGCCCCCGGAATGAGCAGTTCTTC. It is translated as CSARSYGGPRNEQFF.

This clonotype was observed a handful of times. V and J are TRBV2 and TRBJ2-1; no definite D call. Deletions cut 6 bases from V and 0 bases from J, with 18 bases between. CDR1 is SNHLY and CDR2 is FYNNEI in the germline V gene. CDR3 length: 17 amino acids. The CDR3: CASSGLDRGFSYNEQFF. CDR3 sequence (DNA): TGTGCCAGCAGCGGCCTAGATCGCGGTTTCTCCTACAATGAGCAGTTCTTC.

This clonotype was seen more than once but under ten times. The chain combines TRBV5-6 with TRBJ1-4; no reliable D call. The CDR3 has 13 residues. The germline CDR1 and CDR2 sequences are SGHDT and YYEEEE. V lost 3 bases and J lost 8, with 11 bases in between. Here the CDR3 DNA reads TGTGCCAGCAGCTGGAACCATTTGGAAAAACTGTTTTTT. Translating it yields CASSWNHLEKLFF.

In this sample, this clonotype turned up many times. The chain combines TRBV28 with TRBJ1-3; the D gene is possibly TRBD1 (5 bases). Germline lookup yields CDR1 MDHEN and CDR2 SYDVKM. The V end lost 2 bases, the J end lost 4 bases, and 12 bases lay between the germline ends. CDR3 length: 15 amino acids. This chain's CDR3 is CASSLGTGVGNTIYF. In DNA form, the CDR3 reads TGTGCCAGCAGTTTAGGAACAGGCGTCGGAAACACCATATATTTT.

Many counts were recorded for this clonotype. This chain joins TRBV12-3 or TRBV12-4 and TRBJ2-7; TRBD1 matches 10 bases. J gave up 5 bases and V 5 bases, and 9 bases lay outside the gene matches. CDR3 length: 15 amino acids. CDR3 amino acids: CASSQGTGEDHEQYF. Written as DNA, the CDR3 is TGTGCCAGCAGTCAGGGGACAGGGGAGGACCACGAGCAGTACTTC.

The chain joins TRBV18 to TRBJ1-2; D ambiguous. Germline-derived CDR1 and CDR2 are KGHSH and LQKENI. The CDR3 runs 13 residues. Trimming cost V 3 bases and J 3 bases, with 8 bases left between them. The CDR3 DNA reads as TGTGCCAGCTCACCCGGGTGGGACTATGGCTACACCTTC. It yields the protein CASSPGWDYGYTF.

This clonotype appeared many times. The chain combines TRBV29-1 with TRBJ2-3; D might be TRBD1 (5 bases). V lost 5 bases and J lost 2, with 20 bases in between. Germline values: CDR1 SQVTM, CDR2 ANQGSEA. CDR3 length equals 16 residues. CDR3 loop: CSVPDDRAISTDTQYF. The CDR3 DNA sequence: TGCAGCGTTCCAGACGACAGAGCCATTTCCACAGATACGCAGTATTTT.

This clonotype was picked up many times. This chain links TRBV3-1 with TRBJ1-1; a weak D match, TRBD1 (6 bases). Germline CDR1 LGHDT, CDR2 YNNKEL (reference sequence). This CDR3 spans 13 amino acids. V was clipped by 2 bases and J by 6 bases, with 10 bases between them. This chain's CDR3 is CASSQRGGPEAFF. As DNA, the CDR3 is TGTGCCAGCAGCCAACGAGGGGGGCCTGAAGCTTTCTTT.

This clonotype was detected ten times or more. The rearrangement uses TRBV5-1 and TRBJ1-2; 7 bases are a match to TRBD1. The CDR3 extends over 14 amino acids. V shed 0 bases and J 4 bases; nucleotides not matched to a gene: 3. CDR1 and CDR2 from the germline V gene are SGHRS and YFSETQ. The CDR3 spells CASSLGQGTYGYTF. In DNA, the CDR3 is TGCGCCAGCAGCTTGGGACAGGGCACCTATGGCTACACCTTC.

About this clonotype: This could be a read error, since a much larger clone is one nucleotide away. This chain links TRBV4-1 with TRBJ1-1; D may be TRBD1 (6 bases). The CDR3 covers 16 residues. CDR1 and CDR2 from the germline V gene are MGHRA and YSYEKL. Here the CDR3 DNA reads TGCGCCAGCAACCAAGACGCGACAGGACCGAACACTGAAGCTTTCTTT. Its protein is CASNQDATGPNTEAFF.

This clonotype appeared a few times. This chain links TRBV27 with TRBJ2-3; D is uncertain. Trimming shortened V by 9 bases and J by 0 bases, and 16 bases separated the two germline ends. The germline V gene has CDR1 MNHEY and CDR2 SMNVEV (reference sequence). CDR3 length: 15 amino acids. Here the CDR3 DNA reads TGTGCCAGTAGACACTATTACTCTAGCACAGATACGCAGTATTTT. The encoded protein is CASRHYYSSTDTQYF.

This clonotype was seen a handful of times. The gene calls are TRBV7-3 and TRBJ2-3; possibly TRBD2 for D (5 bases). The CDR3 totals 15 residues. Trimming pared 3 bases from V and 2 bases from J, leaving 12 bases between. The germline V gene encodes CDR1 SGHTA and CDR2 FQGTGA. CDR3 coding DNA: TGTGCCAGCAGCTTCTCAGCGGTTTTCACAGATACGCAGTATTTT. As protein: CASSFSAVFTDTQYF.

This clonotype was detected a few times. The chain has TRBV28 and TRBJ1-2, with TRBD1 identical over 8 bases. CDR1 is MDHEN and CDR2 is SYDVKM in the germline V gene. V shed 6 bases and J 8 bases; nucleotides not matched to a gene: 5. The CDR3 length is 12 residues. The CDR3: CASRTGAGGYTF. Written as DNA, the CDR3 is TGTGCCAGCAGGACAGGGGCAGGGGGCTACACCTTC.